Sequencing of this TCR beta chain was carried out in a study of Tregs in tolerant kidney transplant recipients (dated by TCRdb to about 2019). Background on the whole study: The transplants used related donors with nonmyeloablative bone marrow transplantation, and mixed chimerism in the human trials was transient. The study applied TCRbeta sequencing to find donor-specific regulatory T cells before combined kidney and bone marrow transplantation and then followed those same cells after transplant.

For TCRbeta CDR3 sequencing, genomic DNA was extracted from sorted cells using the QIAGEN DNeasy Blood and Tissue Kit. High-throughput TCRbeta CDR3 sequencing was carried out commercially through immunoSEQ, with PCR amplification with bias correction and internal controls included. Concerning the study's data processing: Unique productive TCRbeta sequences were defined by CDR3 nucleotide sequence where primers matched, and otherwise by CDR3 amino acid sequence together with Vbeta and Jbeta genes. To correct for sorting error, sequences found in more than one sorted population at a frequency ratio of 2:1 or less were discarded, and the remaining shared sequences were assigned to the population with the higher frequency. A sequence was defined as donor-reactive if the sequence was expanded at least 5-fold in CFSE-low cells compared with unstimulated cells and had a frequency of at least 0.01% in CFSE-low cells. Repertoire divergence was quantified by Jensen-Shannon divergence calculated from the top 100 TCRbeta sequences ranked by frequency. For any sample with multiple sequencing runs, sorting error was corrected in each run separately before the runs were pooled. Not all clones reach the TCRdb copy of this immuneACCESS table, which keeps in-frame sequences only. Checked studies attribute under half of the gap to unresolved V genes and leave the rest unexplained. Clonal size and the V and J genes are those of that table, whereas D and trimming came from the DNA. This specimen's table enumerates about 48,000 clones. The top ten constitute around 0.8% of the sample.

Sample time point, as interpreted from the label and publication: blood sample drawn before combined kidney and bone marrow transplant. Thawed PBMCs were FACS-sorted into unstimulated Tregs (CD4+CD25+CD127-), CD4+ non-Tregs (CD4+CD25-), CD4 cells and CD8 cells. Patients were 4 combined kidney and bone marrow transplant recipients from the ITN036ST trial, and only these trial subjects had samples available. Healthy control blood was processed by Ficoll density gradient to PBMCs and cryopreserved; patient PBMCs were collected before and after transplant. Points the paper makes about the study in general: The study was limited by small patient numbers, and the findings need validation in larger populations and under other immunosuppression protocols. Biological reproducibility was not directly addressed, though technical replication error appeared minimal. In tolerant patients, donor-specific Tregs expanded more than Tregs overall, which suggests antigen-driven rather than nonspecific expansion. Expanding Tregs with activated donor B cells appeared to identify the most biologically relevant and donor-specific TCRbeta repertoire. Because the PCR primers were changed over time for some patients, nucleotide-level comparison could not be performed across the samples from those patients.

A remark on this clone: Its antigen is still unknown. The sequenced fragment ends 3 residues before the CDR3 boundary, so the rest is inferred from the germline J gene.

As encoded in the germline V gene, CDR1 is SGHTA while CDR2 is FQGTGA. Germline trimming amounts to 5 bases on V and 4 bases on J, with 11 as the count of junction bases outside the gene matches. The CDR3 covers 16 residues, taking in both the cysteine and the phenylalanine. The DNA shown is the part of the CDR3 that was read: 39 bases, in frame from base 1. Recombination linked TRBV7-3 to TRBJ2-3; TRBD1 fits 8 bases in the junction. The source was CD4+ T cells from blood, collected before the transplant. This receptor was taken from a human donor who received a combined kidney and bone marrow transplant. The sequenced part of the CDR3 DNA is TGTGCCAGCAGCCCAGAAGGAGCAGGGGGCGCAGATACG. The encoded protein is CASSPEGAGGADT. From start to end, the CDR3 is CASSPEGAGGADTQYF.